This entry concerns a single TCR beta chain. Its antigen remains unidentified. It was with 60 Vbeta and 13 Jbeta primers that the PCR ran. Per the authors' pipeline: Unique TCR beta chains numbered around 80 million in a later analysis, with roughly 11 million shared. Measured with immunoSEQ multiplex PCR; TCRdb has only the in-frame clones, and not every one. D and trimming were read from the DNA, whereas the V and J calls and clone size are those reported in that table. The data hold about 160,000 clones, with 60% to 85% observed a single time. The sample belongs to a study of cytomegalovirus exposure and HLA in healthy donors. Whole-study findings and limits: Within an earlier analysis, most TCR beta V segments proved productive either about 90% or about 30% of the time. A later analysis showed HLA-associated TCR beta chains outstripping equally common others in clonal expansion.

Trimming removed 5 bases at V and 2 bases at J, with 11 bases between. The V gene's germline CDR1 is MDHEN and CDR2 SYDVKM. The CDR3 consists of 14 residues. The genes are TRBV28 and TRBJ2-3, with D uncertain. Sequencing was performed on PBMCs. This receptor was identified in a middle-aged man in good health and CMV-seropositive. This chain's CDR3 is CASSLRGPTDTQYF. CDR3 DNA: TGTGCCAGCAGTCTCCGTGGCCCCACAGATACGCAGTATTTT.